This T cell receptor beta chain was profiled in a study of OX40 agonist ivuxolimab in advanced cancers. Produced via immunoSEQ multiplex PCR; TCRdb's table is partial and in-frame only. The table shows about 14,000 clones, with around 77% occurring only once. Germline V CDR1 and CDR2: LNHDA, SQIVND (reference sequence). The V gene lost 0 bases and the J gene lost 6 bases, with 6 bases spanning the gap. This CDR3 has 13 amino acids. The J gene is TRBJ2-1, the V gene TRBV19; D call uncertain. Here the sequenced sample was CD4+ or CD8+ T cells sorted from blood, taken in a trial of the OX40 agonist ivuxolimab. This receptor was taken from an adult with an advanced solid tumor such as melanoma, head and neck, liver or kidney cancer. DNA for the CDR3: TGTGCCAGTAGTATAGATCTCACCAATGAGCAGTTCTTC. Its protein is CASSIDLTNEQFF.